These T cell receptor beta chains were read from a single sample in a study of early T cells in non-severe SARS-CoV-2 infection. TCRdb passed the 5' RACE reads through MiXCR, listing each CDR3 protein once. The table lists 80,000 or so distinct CDR3 sequences, about 14% of them singletons. Sequencing was done on a sample of whole blood. Receptors were obtained from an adult who was a healthcare worker with PCR-confirmed SARS-CoV-2 infection or an uninfected control (not recorded which). Each CDR3 is given with its conserved first and last residue. The D gene is left open where the match is weak. Clone size is shown for a subset of rows, as once, few, many or a class of expanded clone.

v_call	j_call	clone_size	d_call	cdr3_aa	cdr3_nt
TRBV7-2	TRBJ2-7	.	.	CASSLDGQMNYEQYF	TGTGCCAGCAGCTTAGACGGACAGATGAATTACGAGCAGTACTTC
TRBV27	TRBJ2-1	few	.	CASSPGPTVGGLYNEQFF	TGTGCCAGCAGCCCTGGCCCTACCGTCGGGGGGCTCTACAATGAGCAGTTCTTC
TRBV9	TRBJ2-3	few	.	CASSPRGVNTDTQYF	TGTGCCAGCAGCCCCCGAGGGGTGAACACAGATACGCAGTATTTT
TRBV20-1	TRBJ2-7	.	TRBD2	CSAKLAGGPYEQYF	TGCAGTGCTAAACTAGCGGGGGGGCCTTACGAGCAGTACTTC
TRBV19	TRBJ1-2	few	.	CASTSVRNGYTF	TGTGCCAGTACTTCAGTCAGGAATGGCTACACCTTC
TRBV20-1	TRBJ2-5	few	TRBD1	CSAAKTGGPETQYF	TGCAGTGCCGCAAAAACAGGGGGCCCAGAGACCCAGTACTTC
TRBV7-3	TRBJ2-1	few	.	CASSRTHRDTYNEQFF	TGTGCCAGCAGCCGAACACACCGGGATACCTACAATGAGCAGTTCTTC
TRBV12-3/TRBV12-4	TRBJ2-6	many	TRBD2	CASRTSGISGANVLTF	TGTGCCAGCAGGACTAGCGGGATTTCTGGGGCCAACGTCCTGACTTTC
TRBV29-1	TRBJ2-2	.	TRBD1	CSVGQGAGGELFF	TGCAGCGTGGGACAGGGGGCCGGCGGGGAGCTGTTTTTT
TRBV9	TRBJ2-3	few	.	CASSVTGARDDTQYF	TGTGCCAGCAGCGTAACAGGGGCGCGGGACGATACGCAGTATTTT
TRBV12-5	TRBJ2-1	few	TRBD1	CASGTGTGDFYNEQFF	TGTGCTAGTGGCACCGGGACAGGGGATTTCTACAATGAGCAGTTCTTC
TRBV13	TRBJ2-1	few	TRBD2	CASSFLGLAGGNEQFF	TGTGCCAGCAGCTTCCTTGGACTAGCGGGAGGGAATGAGCAGTTCTTC
TRBV4-1	TRBJ1-1	.	.	CASSQGQANTEAFF	TGCGCCAGCAGCCAAGGACAGGCGAACACTGAAGCTTTCTTT
TRBV6-1	TRBJ1-2	.	.	CASKRGYGYTF	TGTGCCAGCAAAAGGGGCTATGGCTACACCTTC
TRBV20-1	TRBJ2-5	many	TRBD2	CSASVFSGRRETQYF	TGCAGTGCTAGTGTATTTAGCGGGAGGAGAGAGACCCAGTACTTC
TRBV12-3/TRBV12-4	TRBJ2-7	many	TRBD1	CASSRQGNEQYF	TGTGCCAGCAGTCGACAGGGTAACGAGCAGTACTTC
TRBV6-6	TRBJ1-5	few	TRBD1	CASSPGQEMDQPQHF	TGTGCCAGCAGTCCTGGACAGGAAATGGATCAGCCCCAGCATTTT
TRBV29-1	TRBJ2-1	.	TRBD2	CSAKGLGRDEQFF	TGCAGCGCCAAGGGGCTCGGGAGGGATGAGCAGTTCTTC
TRBV18	TRBJ1-4	few	.	CASSPNFDPLGPTNEKLFF	TGTGCCAGCTCACCAAACTTCGACCCCCTCGGCCCAACTAATGAAAAACTGTTTTTT
TRBV7-3	TRBJ1-1	many	TRBD1	CASSLSSSGTGFFF	TGTGCCAGCAGCTTATCCTCATCCGGGACAGGTTTTTTCTTT
TRBV7-9	TRBJ2-7	.	TRBD1	CASSLPPGQGYEQYF	TGTGCCAGCAGCTTACCACCGGGACAGGGCTACGAGCAGTACTTC
TRBV21-1	TRBJ2-2	.	.	CASSKRQPKYTGELFF	TGTGCCAGCAGCAAACGACAGCCTAAATACACCGGGGAGCTGTTTTTT
TRBV7-2	TRBJ1-5	.	TRBD1	CASSTRTGSNQPQHF	TGTGCCAGCAGCACCAGGACAGGGAGCAATCAGCCCCAGCATTTT
TRBV10-2	TRBJ1-1	few	.	CASIRQPGSTEAFF	TGCGCCAGCATCCGACAGCCTGGGAGCACTGAAGCTTTCTTT
TRBV18	TRBJ1-3	.	.	CASSDGIGNTIYF	TGTGCCAGCTCAGACGGGATAGGAAACACCATATATTTT
TRBV6-6	TRBJ2-3	many	.	CASSPSTSTDTQYF	TGTGCCAGCAGTCCTTCGACTAGCACAGATACGCAGTATTTT